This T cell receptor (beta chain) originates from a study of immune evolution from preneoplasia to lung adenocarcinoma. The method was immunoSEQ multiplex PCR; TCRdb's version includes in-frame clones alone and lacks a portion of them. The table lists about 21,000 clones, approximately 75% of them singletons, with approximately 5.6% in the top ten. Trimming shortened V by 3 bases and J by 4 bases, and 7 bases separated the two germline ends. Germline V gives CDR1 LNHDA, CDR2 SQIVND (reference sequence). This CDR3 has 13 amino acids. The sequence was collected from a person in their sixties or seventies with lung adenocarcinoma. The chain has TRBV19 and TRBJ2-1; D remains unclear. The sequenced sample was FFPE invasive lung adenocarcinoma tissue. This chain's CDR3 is CASSINPYNEQFF. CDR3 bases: TGTGCCAGTAGTATTAATCCATACAATGAGCAGTTCTTC.